This T cell receptor beta chain was identified during a study of blood T cells in healthy people across ages. Findings of the study overall: Roughly linear declines in TCR beta diversity per million T cells occurred with age.

Comments on this clonotype: The target antigen is unknown.

About 10 milliliters was the volume of peripheral blood drawn from each donor. Each sample yielded at least 5.5 micrograms of PBMC total RNA. A second PCR of roughly 7 to 11 cycles used a sample-barcoded 5' primer and a J-beta primer mix. Each CDR3 protein gets one entry after TCRdb re-called the 5' RACE reads with MiXCR. Here the sample spans 600,000 or so distinct CDR3 sequences, under 55% being singletons. Sample: blood. The sequence came from an elderly man in good health.

DNA for the CDR3: TGTGCCACCAGTGATGATCAAGAGACCCAGTACTTC. Its translation is CATSDDQETQYF. This chain joins TRBV24-1 and TRBJ2-4; D unclear. The J call is in doubt because the DNA end fits TRBJ2-5 better. The CDR3 covers 12 residues. Germline loops: CDR1 KGHDR, CDR2 SFDVKD.